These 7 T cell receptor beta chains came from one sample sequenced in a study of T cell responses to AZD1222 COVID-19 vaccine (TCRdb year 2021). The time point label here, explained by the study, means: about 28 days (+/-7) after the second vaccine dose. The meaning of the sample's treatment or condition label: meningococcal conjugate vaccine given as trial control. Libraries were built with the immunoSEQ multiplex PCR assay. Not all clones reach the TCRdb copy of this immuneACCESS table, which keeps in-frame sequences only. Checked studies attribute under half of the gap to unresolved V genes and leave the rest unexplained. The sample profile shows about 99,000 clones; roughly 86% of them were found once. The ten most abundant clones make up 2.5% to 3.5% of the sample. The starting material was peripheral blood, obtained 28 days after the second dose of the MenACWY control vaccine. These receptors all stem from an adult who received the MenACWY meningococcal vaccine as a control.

The CDR3 DNA sequence: TGTGCCAGCAGTGAATGGAAGGGGGGGCCTAACAATGAGCAGTTCTTC. This sequence encodes CASSEWKGGPNNEQFF. The chain combines TRBV25-1 with TRBJ2-1, with D tentatively TRBD2 (7 bases). Germline CDR1 MGHDK, CDR2 SYGVNS. V was pared by 1 base and J by 5 bases, with 15 bases between. The CDR3 sequence is 16 residues long.

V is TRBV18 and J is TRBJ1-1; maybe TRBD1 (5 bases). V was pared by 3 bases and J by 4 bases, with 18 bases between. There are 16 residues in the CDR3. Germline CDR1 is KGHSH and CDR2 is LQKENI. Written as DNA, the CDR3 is TGTGCCAGCTCACCGACGACAGACCTTCGTGGCACTGAAGCTTTCTTT. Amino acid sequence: CASSPTTDLRGTEAFF.

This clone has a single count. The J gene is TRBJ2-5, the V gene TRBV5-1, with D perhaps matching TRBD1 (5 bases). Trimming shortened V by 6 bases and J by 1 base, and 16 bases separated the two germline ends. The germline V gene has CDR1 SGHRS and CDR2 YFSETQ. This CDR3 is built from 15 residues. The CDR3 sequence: CASTLTPQVQETQYF. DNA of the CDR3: TGCGCCAGCACCCTAACCCCACAGGTCCAAGAGACCCAGTACTTC. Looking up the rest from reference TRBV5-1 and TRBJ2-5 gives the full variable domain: KAGVTQTPRYLIKTRGQQVTLSCSPISGHRSVSWYQQTPGQGLQFLFEYFSETQRNKGNFPGRFSGRQFSNSRSEMNVSTLELGDSALYLCASTLTPQVQETQYFGPGTRLLVL.

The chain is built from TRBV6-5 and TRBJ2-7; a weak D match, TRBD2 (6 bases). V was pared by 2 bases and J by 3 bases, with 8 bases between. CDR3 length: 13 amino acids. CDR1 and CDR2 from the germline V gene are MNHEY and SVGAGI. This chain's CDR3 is CASSYGRDYEQYF. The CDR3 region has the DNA TGTGCCAGCAGTTACGGGCGGGACTACGAGCAGTACTTC.

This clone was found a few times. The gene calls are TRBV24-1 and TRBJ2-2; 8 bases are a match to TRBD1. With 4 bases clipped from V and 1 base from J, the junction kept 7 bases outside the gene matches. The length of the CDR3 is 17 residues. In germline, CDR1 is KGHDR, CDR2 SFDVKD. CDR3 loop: CATSDPRTGLNTGELFF. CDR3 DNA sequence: TGTGCCACCAGTGACCCGAGGACAGGGTTGAACACCGGGGAGCTGTTTTTT.

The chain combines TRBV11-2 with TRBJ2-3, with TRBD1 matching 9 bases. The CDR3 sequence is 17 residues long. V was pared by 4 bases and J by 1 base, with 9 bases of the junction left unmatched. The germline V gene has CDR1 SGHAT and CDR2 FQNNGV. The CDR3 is CASSSAWDRVGTDTQYF. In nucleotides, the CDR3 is TGTGCCAGCAGCTCCGCATGGGACAGGGTAGGCACAGATACGCAGTATTTT.

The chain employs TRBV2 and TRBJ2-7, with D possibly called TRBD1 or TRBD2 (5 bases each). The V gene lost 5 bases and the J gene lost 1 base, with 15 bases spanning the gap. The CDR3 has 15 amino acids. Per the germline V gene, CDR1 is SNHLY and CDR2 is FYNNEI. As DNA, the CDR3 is TGTGCCAGCAGTCGGGACGTCCTCCCTTCCTACGAGCAGTACTTC. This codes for CASSRDVLPSYEQYF.